These T cell receptor beta chains were read from a single sample in a study of spatial heterogeneity in lung cancer. Via MiXCR, TCRdb re-called the 5' RACE reads, giving one row per CDR3 protein. The repertoire has 40,000 or so distinct CDR3 sequences, approximately 7.5% of them found once; the top ten carry approximately 30%. Sequencing used PBMCs, obtained at surgery. All receptors derive from a male donor with early-stage non-small cell lung cancer. CDR3s include the opening cysteine and the closing phenylalanine or tryptophan. The D gene is left open where the match is weak. Not all rows give a size; the values are once, few, many and, for expanded clones, a class.

d_gene: -
abundance: many
v_gene: TRBV10-3
j_gene: TRBJ1-5
CDR3nt: TGTGCCATCAGTGAAGGGCAGGGAGATCAGCCCCAGCATTTT
CDR3aa: CAISEGQGDQPQHF

d_gene: TRBD1
abundance: few
v_gene: TRBV15
j_gene: TRBJ2-5
CDR3nt: TGTGCCACCAGCAGAGAGGACAGGGCCATTGGAGAGACCCAGTACTTC
CDR3aa: CATSREDRAIGETQYF

d_gene: -
abundance: many
v_gene: TRBV5-4
j_gene: TRBJ1-2
CDR3nt: TGTGCCAGCAGCTTGGAACCTGCAGTTAACTATGGCTACACCTTC
CDR3aa: CASSLEPAVNYGYTF

d_gene: TRBD1
abundance: many
v_gene: TRBV5-6
j_gene: TRBJ1-5
CDR3nt: TGTGCCAGCAGCTCCTTTGGACAGGGCACAAATCAGCCCCAGCATTTT
CDR3aa: CASSSFGQGTNQPQHF

d_gene: TRBD1
abundance: few
v_gene: TRBV14
j_gene: TRBJ1-1
CDR3nt: TGTGCCAGCAGCCCCCTTCTGCTCACAGGGGTCCCTCAAGGAGCTTTCTTT
CDR3aa: CASSPLLLTGVPQGAFF

d_gene: -
abundance: many
v_gene: TRBV4-2
j_gene: TRBJ1-5
CDR3nt: TGTGCCAGCAGCCAAGATTTTGGACAGCCCAATCAGCCCCAGCATTTT
CDR3aa: CASSQDFGQPNQPQHF

d_gene: TRBD2
abundance: -
v_gene: TRBV7-9
j_gene: TRBJ2-1
CDR3nt: TGTGCCAGCAGCCCTAGCGGGGGGATCTCCTACAATGAGCAGTTCTTC
CDR3aa: CASSPSGGISYNEQFF

d_gene: TRBD1
abundance: many
v_gene: TRBV3-1
j_gene: TRBJ2-1
CDR3nt: TGTGCCAGCAGCCAAGCGACAGGGGGCGCCTACAATGAGCAGTTCTTC
CDR3aa: CASSQATGGAYNEQFF

d_gene: TRBD1
abundance: many
v_gene: TRBV30
j_gene: TRBJ1-2
CDR3nt: TGTGCCTGGAGTATGGACAGGATAGGCGGCTACACCTTC
CDR3aa: CAWSMDRIGGYTF

d_gene: TRBD1
abundance: many
v_gene: TRBV3-1
j_gene: TRBJ1-5
CDR3nt: TGTGCCAGCAGCGAAAAAGGGGGCTCCGGCAATCAGCCCCAGCATTTT
CDR3aa: CASSEKGGSGNQPQHF

d_gene: -
abundance: many
v_gene: TRBV12-3/TRBV12-4
j_gene: TRBJ2-5
CDR3nt: TGTGCCAGCAGCCGGAGACAGCTCCAAGAGACCCAGTACTTC
CDR3aa: CASSRRQLQETQYF

d_gene: TRBD1
abundance: many
v_gene: TRBV6-2/TRBV6-3
j_gene: TRBJ2-2
CDR3nt: TGTGCCAGCAGAGGGACAGCGAACACCGGGGAGCTGTTTTTT
CDR3aa: CASRGTANTGELFF

d_gene: -
abundance: many
v_gene: TRBV5-1
j_gene: TRBJ2-5
CDR3nt: TGCGCCAGCAGCTTGGAGGGTGCGGAGACCCAGTACTTC
CDR3aa: CASSLEGAETQYF

d_gene: -
abundance: many
v_gene: TRBV7-8
j_gene: TRBJ2-6
CDR3nt: TGTGCCAGCAGCTTATACAACTCTGGGGCCAACGTCCTGACTTTC
CDR3aa: CASSLYNSGANVLTF

d_gene: -
abundance: many
v_gene: TRBV7-7
j_gene: TRBJ1-3
CDR3nt: TGTGCTAGCAGCTTATATTCGCCTGGGACGGCCGGAAACACCATATATTTT
CDR3aa: CASSLYSPGTAGNTIYF

d_gene: TRBD2
abundance: many
v_gene: TRBV7-9
j_gene: TRBJ2-1
CDR3nt: TGTGCCAGCAGCCCAACGAAGGGCAGCGGGAGGACTTACAATGAGCAGTTCTTC
CDR3aa: CASSPTKGSGRTYNEQFF

d_gene: -
abundance: -
v_gene: TRBV7-9
j_gene: TRBJ1-1
CDR3nt: TGTGCCAGCAGCTTAAAGCAGTTCATGAACACTGAAGCTTTCTTT
CDR3aa: CASSLKQFMNTEAFF

d_gene: -
abundance: -
v_gene: TRBV11-3
j_gene: TRBJ2-5
CDR3nt: TGTGCCAGCAGCTTAAATCCCGGGGAACAAGAGACCCAGTACTTC
CDR3aa: CASSLNPGEQETQYF

d_gene: -
abundance: -
v_gene: TRBV20-1
j_gene: TRBJ2-3
CDR3nt: TGCAGTGCTCCCCAGCCTATTAGCACAGATACGCAGTATTTT
CDR3aa: CSAPQPISTDTQYF

d_gene: -
abundance: -
v_gene: TRBV7-2
j_gene: TRBJ2-1
CDR3nt: TGTGCCAGCAGCCCCCGGACGGAATACAATGAGCAGTTCTTC
CDR3aa: CASSPRTEYNEQFF

d_gene: -
abundance: few
v_gene: TRBV7-8
j_gene: TRBJ1-4
CDR3nt: TGTGCCAGCAGCTTAGCGTCACAGGGAGGGGGAGAAAAACTGTTTTTT
CDR3aa: CASSLASQGGGEKLFF

d_gene: -
abundance: many
v_gene: TRBV12-3/TRBV12-4
j_gene: TRBJ2-4
CDR3nt: TGTGCCAGCAGCCCTGTCAGGGATAACATTCAGTACTTC
CDR3aa: CASSPVRDNIQYF

d_gene: TRBD2
abundance: many
v_gene: TRBV30
j_gene: TRBJ2-3
CDR3nt: TGTGCCTGGAGTGCCTTCTTGGCGGGAGATGTGGATACGCAGTATTTT
CDR3aa: CAWSAFLAGDVDTQYF

d_gene: -
abundance: many
v_gene: TRBV20-1
j_gene: TRBJ2-3
CDR3nt: TGCAGTGCAAAACAGGGTGTGGGCACAGATACGCAGTATTTT
CDR3aa: CSAKQGVGTDTQYF

d_gene: -
abundance: many
v_gene: TRBV9
j_gene: TRBJ1-3
CDR3nt: TGTGCCAGCAGCGTTAGGGTCTCTGGAAACACCATATATTTT
CDR3aa: CASSVRVSGNTIYF

d_gene: -
abundance: -
v_gene: TRBV5-1
j_gene: TRBJ2-5
CDR3nt: TGCGCCAGCAGGAAGACCCAGTACTTC
CDR3aa: CASRKTQYF

d_gene: -
abundance: many
v_gene: TRBV7-2
j_gene: TRBJ1-5
CDR3nt: TGTGCCAGCAGTTATTACAGGGATAGCAATCAGCCCCAGCATTTT
CDR3aa: CASSYYRDSNQPQHF

d_gene: TRBD2
abundance: -
v_gene: TRBV14
j_gene: TRBJ2-1
CDR3nt: TGTGCCAGCAGCCAATGGACTAGCGGGAGTAGCAATGAGCAGTTCTTC
CDR3aa: CASSQWTSGSSNEQFF

d_gene: TRBD1
abundance: many
v_gene: TRBV27
j_gene: TRBJ2-1
CDR3nt: TGTGCCACCAAACAGGGGGCGAATGAGCAGTTCTTC
CDR3aa: CATKQGANEQFF